The 32 T cell receptor beta chains listed next were all sequenced from one sample in a study of cytomegalovirus exposure and HLA in healthy donors. PCR amplification relied on 60 Vbeta primers (plus 13 Jbeta primers). Using immunoSEQ multiplex PCR, the repertoire was profiled, and TCRdb retains in-frame clones only, with some absent. The ten top clones account for about 1.2%, within a sample of 150,000 to 200,000 clones. The specimen sequenced was PBMCs. The origin of the receptors is a woman in her sixties in good health and CMV-seronegative.

V usage is TRBV10-3 and J usage is TRBJ2-1; the match to TRBD1 covers 12 bases. The CDR3 totals 14 residues. CDR1 ENHRY and CDR2 SYGVKD come from the germline V gene. V lost 8 bases and J lost 12; bases outside the gene matches: 11. CDR3 loop: CAISGGTGGVGQFF. The CDR3 DNA is TGTGCCATCTCGGGGGGGACAGGGGGCGTCGGGCAGTTCTTC.

V usage is TRBV2 and J usage is TRBJ1-2; D is uncertain. V lost 7 bases, J lost 0 bases, and 12 bases lay in between. This CDR3 contains 14 residues. Germline loops: CDR1 SNHLY, CDR2 FYNNEI. The chain's CDR3 is CASTPNTPNYGYTF. CDR3 nucleotides: TGTGCCAGCACTCCTAATACGCCTAACTATGGCTACACCTTC.

The CDR3 loop is CASSLAGGPVMEYF. CDR3 sequence (DNA): TGTGCCAGCAGCTTAGCGGGGGGGCCTGTAATGGAGTACTTC. The chain recombines TRBV7-2 with TRBJ2-7, with a weak D call TRBD2 (7 bases). From germline, CDR1 is SGHTA and CDR2 FQGNSA. The V and J ends lost 0 bases and 11 bases respectively, with 17 bases between them. This CDR3 is built from 14 residues.

The chain joins TRBV6-5 to TRBJ2-3; tentative D call: TRBD2 (6 bases). The germline CDR1 and CDR2 sequences are MNHEY and SVGAGI. Trimming stripped 2 bases from V and 2 bases from J, with 11 bases between. The CDR3 runs 15 residues. The DNA for the CDR3 is TGTGCCAGCAGTTACCGGGGACTCTTCACAGATACGCAGTATTTT. It encodes CASSYRGLFTDTQYF.

This sequence joins TRBV10-3 and TRBJ2-3; the match to TRBD1 covers 8 bases. The CDR3 has 15 residues. With V trimmed by 10 bases and J by 3 bases, 12 bases remained unmatched. Germline-derived CDR1 and CDR2 are ENHRY and SYGVKD. In nucleotides, the CDR3 is TGTGCCACTTCCTACGGCGACAGGGGTACAGATACGCAGTATTTT. Translating gives CATSYGDRGTDTQYF.

Details on this clone: An end of the junction does not agree with germline; a read error may underlie this. The chain combines TRBV7-7 with TRBJ2-3, with D tentatively TRBD2 (6 bases). The length of the CDR3 is 14 residues. CDR1 is SSHAT, CDR2 FNYEAQ, per germline (reference sequence). Here the CDR3 reads CASSRGRSTDMQYF. In DNA, the CDR3 is TGTGCCAGCAGCCGGGGGAGAAGCACAGATATGCAGTATTTT.

V usage is TRBV5-1 and J usage is TRBJ1-2; possible D gene TRBD1, 5 bases. Germline V CDR1 and CDR2: SGHRS, YFSETQ. This CDR3 is 15 amino acids long. The V end lost 0 bases, the J end lost 3 bases, and 12 bases lay between the germline ends. The chain's CDR3 is CASSLEPGPYYGYTF. In DNA form, the CDR3 reads TGCGCCAGCAGCTTGGAACCAGGGCCTTACTATGGCTACACCTTC. The complete variable domain, with remaining parts taken from reference TRBV5-1 and TRBJ1-2, reads KAGVTQTPRYLIKTRGQQVTLSCSPISGHRSVSWYQQTPGQGLQFLFEYFSETQRNKGNFPGRFSGRQFSNSRSEMNVSTLELGDSALYLCASSLEPGPYYGYTFGSGTRLTVV.

The chain carries TRBV29-1 and TRBJ2-7; 7 bases line up with TRBD1. This CDR3 is built from 13 residues. The germline V gene encodes CDR1 SQVTM and CDR2 ANQGSEA. V lost 4 bases and J lost 1; bases outside the gene matches: 4. CDR3 nucleotides: TGCAGCGTTGGGAACAGGGGATCCTACGAGCAGTACTTC. Its translation is CSVGNRGSYEQYF.

V usage is TRBV5-8 and J usage is TRBJ2-5; 7 nucleotides agree with TRBD1. Germline V lookup: CDR1 SGHTS, CDR2 YDEGEE. V dropped 0 bases and J dropped 4; count of bases not matched to a gene: 0. This CDR3 has 13 amino acids. The CDR3, as DNA: TGTGCCAGCAGCTTGGACAGGGGAGAGACCCAGTACTTC. Encoded protein: CASSLDRGETQYF.

V and J are TRBV7-8 and TRBJ2-7, with TRBD1 matching 9 bases. The junction had 8 bases not matched to a gene; V was cut back by 5 bases and J by 3 bases. Per germline, CDR1 SGHVS and CDR2 FQNEAQ. The CDR3 covers 15 residues. CDR3 sequence reads: CASSLFRDRVYEQYF. In DNA, the CDR3 is TGTGCCAGCAGCCTCTTCAGGGACAGGGTCTACGAGCAGTACTTC.

The rearrangement joins TRBV7-3 to TRBJ2-2, with TRBD2 identical over 7 bases. The germline CDR1 and CDR2 sequences are SGHTA and FQGTGA. This CDR3 region has 13 residues. V was pared by 3 bases and J by 7 bases, with 2 bases of the junction left unmatched. Written as DNA, the CDR3 is TGTGCCAGCAGCTTCGGGGGGATCGGGGAGCTGTTTTTT. Protein product: CASSFGGIGELFF.

The chain employs TRBV5-4 and TRBJ1-1, with D maybe TRBD1 (5 bases). The CDR3 is 13 residues long. Germline values: CDR1 SGHNT, CDR2 YYREEE (reference sequence). V was shortened by 2 bases and J by 6 bases, with 11 bases between the two germline ends. The CDR3, as DNA: TGTGCCAGCAGCTTCGACAGCCTTTCTGAAGCTTTCTTT. Encoded protein: CASSFDSLSEAFF.

The rearrangement uses TRBV7-3 and TRBJ1-2, with D unresolved. Germline values: CDR1 SGHTA, CDR2 FQGTGA. V gave up 7 bases and J gave up 8 bases, with 20 bases separating them. The CDR3 contains 14 residues. The CDR3 region is CASTPRPTPRGYTF. The CDR3 DNA reads as TGTGCCAGCACCCCGCGACCCACGCCGAGGGGCTACACCTTC.

The chain links TRBV7-2 to TRBJ2-3; no firm D call. The germline CDR1 and CDR2 sequences are SGHTA and FQGNSA. This CDR3 comprises 13 residues. V lost 4 bases and J lost 2, with 7 bases in between. The CDR3 here is CASSSPSTDTQYF. The CDR3 nucleotides are TGTGCCAGCAGCTCCCCGTCCACAGATACGCAGTATTTT. The full variable domain, in which reference TRBV7-2 and TRBJ2-3 provide the parts outside the CDR3, is GAGVSQSPSNKVTEKGKDVELRCDPISGHTALYWYRQSLGQGLEFLIYFQGNSAPDKSGLPSDRFSAERTGGSVSTLTIQRTQQEDSAVYLCASSSPSTDTQYFGPGTRLTVL.

The chain has TRBV5-1 and TRBJ2-7, with TRBD1 matching over 7 bases. The ends lost 2 bases at V and 2 bases at J; junction bases unmatched: 4. Germline V gene sequence: CDR1 SGHRS, CDR2 YFSETQ. This CDR3 spans 14 amino acids. The CDR3 is CASSLGGTTYEQYF. In nucleotides, the CDR3 is TGCGCCAGCAGCTTAGGGGGCACTACCTACGAGCAGTACTTC.

The genes are TRBV12-5 and TRBJ2-1; D may be TRBD1 (6 bases). Per the germline V gene, CDR1 is LGHNT and CDR2 is FRNRAP. V dropped 5 bases and J dropped 9 bases, with 17 bases sitting between them. This CDR3 spans 14 amino acids. The CDR3 sequence: CASGAVRVGGEQFF. The CDR3 DNA is TGTGCTAGTGGTGCGGTTCGGGTAGGGGGTGAGCAGTTCTTC.

V usage is TRBV7-3 and J usage is TRBJ2-1; D not resolved. V was cut by 3 bases and J by 0 bases, with 9 bases left in between. This CDR3 comprises 15 residues. Germline CDR1 and CDR2: SGHTA and FQGTGA. The CDR3 DNA sequence: TGTGCCAGCAGCTTTTCCTCTAGCTCCTACAATGAGCAGTTCTTC. Protein sequence: CASSFSSSSYNEQFF.

J is TRBJ2-7 and V is TRBV19; D remains unclear. This CDR3 is 15 amino acids long. CDR1 is LNHDA, CDR2 SQIVND, per germline (reference sequence). Trimming cost V 0 bases and J 1 base, with 10 bases left between them. The CDR3 loop reads CASSIEGAGSYEQYF. The CDR3 DNA reads TGTGCCAGTAGTATAGAAGGAGCTGGGTCCTACGAGCAGTACTTC.

This chain uses TRBV10-3 with TRBJ2-3; perhaps TRBD1 as D (5 bases). V was clipped by 3 bases and J by 1 base, with 8 bases between them. CDR1 and CDR2 from the germline V gene are ENHRY and SYGVKD. This CDR3 contains 14 residues. CDR3 in amino acids: CAISDQGGTDTQYF. The CDR3 DNA reads as TGTGCCATCAGTGACCAGGGCGGCACAGATACGCAGTATTTT.

The chain carries TRBV25-1 and TRBJ1-1; D is undetermined. CDR3 length equals 13 residues. The V gene lost 0 bases and the J gene lost 4 bases, with 6 bases spanning the gap. Germline assignment: CDR1 MGHDK and CDR2 SYGVNS. The chain's CDR3 is CASSEYGVTEAFF. The CDR3 nucleotides are TGTGCCAGCAGTGAATATGGAGTCACTGAAGCTTTCTTT.

The rearrangement uses TRBV6-1 and TRBJ2-4, with D possibly matching TRBD2 (5 bases). The length of the CDR3 is 15 residues. Germline CDR1 MNHNS, CDR2 SASEGT. Trimming left V 5 bases short and J 0 bases short, with 11 bases between. For the CDR3, the DNA is TGTGCCAGCAGTAAACGGGATCTAGCCAAAAACATTCAGTACTTC. Encoded protein: CASSKRDLAKNIQYF.

The chain recombines TRBV5-6 with TRBJ2-2; a weak D match, TRBD1 (6 bases). The V gene's germline CDR1 is SGHDT and CDR2 YYEEEE. The CDR3 is made up of 16 amino acids. V was pared by 2 bases and J by 3 bases, with 14 bases between. CDR3 bases: TGTGCCAGCAGCTTTTCAGGGACACGAGACACCGGGGAGCTGTTTTTT. Translating it yields CASSFSGTRDTGELFF.

V and J are TRBV6-6 and TRBJ1-2, with 8 bases fitting TRBD1. With 2 bases clipped from V and 9 bases from J, the junction kept 8 bases outside the gene matches. Germline V gives CDR1 MNHNY, CDR2 SVGAGI (reference sequence). CDR3 size: 14 residues. The DNA of the CDR3 is TGTGCCAGCAGTTACGGGGGACAGGTGCACAGCTACACCTTC. Translating it yields CASSYGGQVHSYTF.

V and J are TRBV14 and TRBJ1-1, with D possibly matching TRBD1 (5 bases). V shed 6 bases and J shed 1 base, with 15 bases lying between them. This CDR3 has 15 residues. CDR1 and CDR2 from the germline V gene are SGHDN and FVKESK. CDR3 bases: TGTGCCAGCAGTCAGTTCGGACAAGGGAACACTGAAGCTTTCTTT. The encoded protein is CASSQFGQGNTEAFF.

This chain connects TRBV18 to TRBJ2-5; possible D gene TRBD1, 6 bases. This CDR3 contains 13 residues. Per germline, CDR1 KGHSH and CDR2 LQKENI. Trimming took 5 bases from V and 5 from J, leaving 12 bases between them. Written as DNA, the CDR3 is TGTGCCAGCTCATGGACAGAGAAGGAGACCCAGTACTTC. Amino acid sequence: CASSWTEKETQYF.

The rearrangement uses TRBV6-5 and TRBJ2-2, with 9 bases fitting TRBD2. CDR1 is MNHEY, CDR2 SVGAGI, per germline. This CDR3 region has 16 residues. V lost 2 bases and J lost 4; bases outside the gene matches: 5. CDR3 sequence (DNA): TGTGCCAGCAGTTACGGGGCGGGAGGGGGCACCGGGGAGCTGTTTTTT. It is translated as CASSYGAGGGTGELFF.

V usage is TRBV5-1 and J usage is TRBJ2-3; D ambiguous. The CDR3 loop spans 12 amino acids. Trimming stripped 6 bases from V and 2 bases from J, with 7 bases between. The germline gives CDR1 SGHRS, CDR2 YFSETQ. CDR3 DNA sequence: TGCGCCAGCAACTTAGCCACAGATACGCAGTATTTT. Translating gives CASNLATDTQYF.

The chain employs TRBV5-1 and TRBJ1-2, with D possibly TRBD1 on 6 matching bases. The CDR3 totals 14 residues. V lost 4 bases and J lost 4, with 14 bases in between. The germline CDR1 and CDR2 sequences are SGHRS and YFSETQ. The CDR3 coding sequence is TGCGCCAGCAGCCTGGAGGGGGACGGCTATGGCTACACCTTC. Translating it yields CASSLEGDGYGYTF.

The chain joins TRBV9 to TRBJ2-5, with D perhaps matching TRBD2 (5 bases). Germline V gives CDR1 SGDLS, CDR2 YYNGEE. Trimming shortened V by 6 bases and J by 1 base, and 13 bases separated the two germline ends. The CDR3 runs 14 residues. The CDR3 sequence is CASNVGGGQETQYF. Here the CDR3 DNA reads TGTGCCAGCAACGTGGGTGGAGGCCAAGAGACCCAGTACTTC.

This chain connects TRBV10-2 to TRBJ1-2, with a tentative D call TRBD1 (5 bases). The CDR3 runs to 16 residues. Germline lookup yields CDR1 WSHSY and CDR2 SAAADI. Trimming removed 2 bases at V and 0 bases at J, with 13 bases between. The CDR3 region is CASSEIRALSNYGYTF. The CDR3 DNA reads as TGCGCCAGCAGTGAGATCAGGGCTCTGTCTAACTATGGCTACACCTTC.

The chain has TRBV7-3 and TRBJ1-1; tentative D call: TRBD1 (5 bases). Germline V CDR1 and CDR2: SGHTA, FQGTGA. V was clipped by 5 bases and J by 3 bases, with 13 bases between them. The CDR3 extends over 14 amino acids. CDR3 protein: CASSRTGQDTEAFF. In DNA, the CDR3 is TGTGCCAGCAGCCGTACAGGTCAGGACACTGAAGCTTTCTTT.

For the CDR3, the DNA is TGTGCCAGCAGCATCGGGACAGGGGGCGAGCAGTACTTC. Translating gives CASSIGTGGEQYF. The chain couples TRBV5-6 to TRBJ2-7; 11 nucleotides agree with TRBD1. Trimming at V came to 4 bases and at J to 6 bases, leaving 3 bases not matched to a gene. This CDR3 is 13 amino acids long. Germline V gene sequence: CDR1 SGHDT, CDR2 YYEEEE.